One and the same sample provided the 9 T cell receptor beta chains below, sequenced in a study of blood T cells in healthy people across ages. Using a J-beta primer mix together with a sample-barcoded 5' primer, a second PCR was run for about 7 to 12 cycles. TCRdb processed the 5' RACE reads anew with MiXCR; each CDR3 protein has one entry. The sample holds 800,000 to 950,000 distinct CDR3 sequences, around 46% seen once. Material: blood. All receptors come from a man aged 25-45 years in good health.

This chain links TRBV7-9 with TRBJ2-7, with 10 bases that match TRBD2. The J segment lost 1 base and the V segment lost 5 bases, leaving 5 bases of the junction unmatched. The V gene's germline CDR1 is SEHNR and CDR2 FQNEAQ (reference sequence). This CDR3 region has 15 residues. This chain's CDR3 is CASSRLAGPSYEQYF. For the CDR3, the DNA is TGTGCCAGCAGCCGACTAGCGGGTCCTTCCTACGAGCAGTACTTC.

A note on this clonotype: Since a much larger clone is just one base distant, this may be a read error. V gene TRBV6-6 combines with J gene TRBJ2-3; the match to TRBD2 covers 8 bases. The J segment lost 1 base and the V segment lost 8 bases, leaving 2 bases of the junction unmatched. CDR1 and CDR2 (germline): MNHNY, SVGAGI (reference sequence). The CDR3 is made up of 13 amino acids. The CDR3, as DNA: TGTGCCAGCTGGCGGGGGGGCACAGATACGCAGTATTTT. Translating it yields CASWRGGTDTQYF.

This clonotype was seen at least ten times. The CDR3 coding sequence is TGCGCCAGCAGCTTGTTGTTAGCGGGGACAGATACGCAGTATTTT. Translation: CASSLLLAGTDTQYF. V gene TRBV5-1 combines with J gene TRBJ2-3; TRBD2 matches 8 bases. The germline V gene encodes CDR1 SGHRS and CDR2 YFSETQ. The CDR3 length is 15 residues. After removal of 1 base from V and 3 bases from J, the junction contained 4 bases not matched to a gene.

In the case of this clonotype: At one end the junction does not follow the germline gene, possibly because of a read error. The J gene is TRBJ1-2, the V gene TRBV4-1, with D possibly TRBD1 on 5 matching bases. This CDR3 has 12 amino acids. Per germline, CDR1 MGHRA and CDR2 YSYEKL. The CDR3 DNA reads TGCGCCAGCAGTCCCCAGGGTAATGGCTACATCTTC. Translating gives CASSPQGNGYIF.

V gene TRBV20-1 combines with J gene TRBJ1-1; TRBD1 is a possible D gene (5 bases). The CDR3 extends over 12 amino acids. Germline loops: CDR1 DFQATT, CDR2 SNEGSKA (reference sequence). V was cut by 3 bases and J by 4 bases, with 9 bases left in between. The CDR3, as DNA: TGCAGTGCTAGTTCAGGGCGCACTGAAGCTTTCTTT. It codes for CSASSGRTEAFF.

This sequence joins TRBV28 and TRBJ1-4, with TRBD1 matching over 8 bases. V shed 5 bases and J 5 bases; nucleotides not matched to a gene: 7. CDR3 length equals 15 residues. Germline V lookup: CDR1 MDHEN, CDR2 SYDVKM. The DNA of the CDR3 is TGTGCCAGCAGTGAACCAGGGGGCTCCAATGAAAAACTGTTTTTT. It yields the protein CASSEPGGSNEKLFF. Based on the CDR3 plus reference TRBV28 and TRBJ1-4, the full variable domain is DVKVTQSSRYLVKRTGEKVFLECVQDMDHENMFWYRQDPGLGLRLIYFSYDVKMKEKGDIPEGYSVSREKKERFSLILESASTNQTSMYLCASSEPGGSNEKLFFGSGTQLSVL.

This chain joins TRBV6-2 or TRBV6-3 and TRBJ2-7; tentative D call: TRBD1 (5 bases). Trimming took 6 bases from V and 0 from J, leaving 21 bases between them. This CDR3 contains 17 residues. The germline CDR1 and CDR2 sequences are MNHEY and SVGEGT. The CDR3 region is CASSYDLDSPHSYEQYF. The CDR3 nucleotides read TGTGCCAGCAGCTACGACCTTGACAGTCCCCACTCCTACGAGCAGTACTTC.

The rearrangement uses TRBV29-1 and TRBJ2-5, with 7 nucleotides matching TRBD2. Germline values: CDR1 SQVTM, CDR2 ANQGSEA. This CDR3 region has 14 residues. V was pared by 0 bases and J by 3 bases, with 4 bases of the junction left unmatched. In DNA, the CDR3 is TGCAGCGTTGAAGATTGGGGGGGAAAAGAGACCCAGTACTTC. It yields the protein CSVEDWGGKETQYF.

A note on this clonotype: One end of the junction varies from germline; a read error may be responsible. This sequence joins TRBV5-1 and TRBJ2-5; D call uncertain. Looked up from germline, CDR1 is SGHRS and CDR2 is YFSETQ. CDR3 size: 13 residues. In DNA, the CDR3 is TGCGCCAGCAGCTTGGACGACGGCTACGAGCAGCACTTC. As protein: CASSLDDGYEQHF. Full variable domain (remainder filled in from reference TRBV5-1 and TRBJ2-5): KAGVTQTPRYLIKTRGQQVTLSCSPISGHRSVSWYQQTPGQGLQFLFEYFSETQRNKGNFPGRFSGRQFSNSRSEMNVSTLELGDSALYLCASSLDDGYEQHFGPGTRLLVL.